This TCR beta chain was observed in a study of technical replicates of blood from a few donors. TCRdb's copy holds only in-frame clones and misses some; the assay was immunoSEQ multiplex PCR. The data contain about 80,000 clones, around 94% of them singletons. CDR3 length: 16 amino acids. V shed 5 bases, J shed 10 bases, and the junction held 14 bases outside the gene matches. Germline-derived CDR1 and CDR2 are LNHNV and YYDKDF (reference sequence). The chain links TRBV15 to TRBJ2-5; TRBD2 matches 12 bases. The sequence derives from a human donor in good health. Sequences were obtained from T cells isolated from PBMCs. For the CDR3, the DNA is TGTGCCACCAGCGTTAGACTAGCGGGAGATGAGTGGGACCAGTACTTC. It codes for CATSVRLAGDEWDQYF.